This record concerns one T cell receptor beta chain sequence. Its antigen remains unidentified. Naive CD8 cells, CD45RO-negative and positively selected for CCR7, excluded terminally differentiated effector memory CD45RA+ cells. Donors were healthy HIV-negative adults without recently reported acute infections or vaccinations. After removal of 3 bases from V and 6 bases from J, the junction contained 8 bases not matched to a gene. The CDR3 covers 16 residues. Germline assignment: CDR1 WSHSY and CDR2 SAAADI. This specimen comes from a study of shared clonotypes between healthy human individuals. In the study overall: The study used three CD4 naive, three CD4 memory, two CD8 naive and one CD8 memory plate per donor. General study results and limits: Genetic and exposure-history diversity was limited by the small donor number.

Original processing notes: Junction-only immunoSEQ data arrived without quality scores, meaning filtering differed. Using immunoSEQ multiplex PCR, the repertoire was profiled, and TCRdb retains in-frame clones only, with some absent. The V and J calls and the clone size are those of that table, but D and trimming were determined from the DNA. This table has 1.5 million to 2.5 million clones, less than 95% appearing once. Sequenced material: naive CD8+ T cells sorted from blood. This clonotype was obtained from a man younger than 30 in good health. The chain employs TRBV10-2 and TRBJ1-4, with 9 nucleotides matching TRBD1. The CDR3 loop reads CASSDPWTGEDEKLFF. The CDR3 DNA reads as TGCGCCAGCAGTGACCCTTGGACAGGGGAAGATGAAAAACTGTTTTTT.